This T cell receptor beta chain was found in a study of blood T cells in healthy people across ages. The use of a sample-barcoded 5' primer and a J-beta primer mix characterized a second PCR of about 6 to 11 cycles. TCRdb reanalysed the 5' RACE reads using MiXCR and keeps one entry per CDR3 protein. The repertoire includes about 680,000 distinct CDR3 sequences, about 52% of them detected once, and around a third sits in the top ten. This clonotype has a single count. Antigen specificity is unknown. Healthy Caucasians from Russia aged 6 to 90 served as donors. Whole-study results and caveats: No one knew whether donors had CMV, which possibly confounded expanded clonotype changes. Naive and antigen-experienced cells could not be conclusively compared, given unsorted PBMCs.

The receptor comes from a woman aged 60 to 75 in good health. Sequenced input: blood.

The CDR3 reads CASSSGTSGMSSYEQYF. CDR3 nucleotides: TGTGCCAGCAGTTCTGGGACTAGCGGGATGAGCTCCTACGAGCAGTACTTC. V gene TRBV6-2 or TRBV6-3 combines with J gene TRBJ2-7; TRBD2 matches at 13 bases. From germline, CDR1 is MNHEY and CDR2 SVGEGT. The CDR3 consists of 17 residues. V shed 4 bases, J shed 0 bases, and the junction held 6 bases outside the gene matches.